This note documents a single T cell receptor (beta chain) sequence. Antigen unknown. Method: immunoSEQ multiplex PCR; TCRdb's copy keeps in-frame clones and lacks some. The sample includes tens of thousands of clones, about 90% of them seen just once. The data were obtained in a study of graft-versus-host responses after intestinal transplantation. For the study at large: The whole recipient group had anti-thymocyte globulin induction followed by tacrolimus and steroids for 2 to 3 years.

General study points: Clonal ratios of graft-versus-host to host-versus-graft in allografts were high for patients exhibiting graft-donor T cell macrochimerism. Recipient bone marrow held GvH clones, some seen earlier in ileum or blood. Circulating GvH clone levels at their peak were associated with HvG declines (early post-transplant).

The CDR3 is 15 amino acids. V lost 1 base and J lost 2; bases outside the gene matches: 3. Germline V CDR1 and CDR2: LNHDA, SQIVND (reference sequence). The clonotype was recovered from a human patient who received an intestinal transplant, so some T cells may come from the graft donor. Sequences were derived from PBMCs, sampled 98 days after intestinal transplantation. The chain employs TRBV19 and TRBJ2-3, with TRBD2 matching over 7 bases. In DNA form, the CDR3 reads TGTGCCAGTAGTATAGGGAGCGGGGCCACAGATACGCAGTATTTT. This sequence encodes CASSIGSGATDTQYF.